Each of the 30 T cell receptor beta chains below was sequenced from the same sample in a study of T cells in Graves' hyperthyroidism and ophthalmopathy. The investigators amplified TCR beta CDR3 regions from RNA transcripts. HTBI primers drove first-round RT-PCR of the TCR CDR3. TCRdb processed the multiplex PCR reads anew with MiXCR; each CDR3 protein has one entry. The table records fewer than 700,000 distinct CDR3 sequences, about 16% of them present only once. Sample: blood. The receptors derive from a woman aged 25 to 39 with Graves' hyperthyroidism.

This clonotype was found a few times. V gene TRBV10-3 combines with J gene TRBJ1-6; 11 nucleotides align to TRBD1. Germline values: CDR1 ENHRY, CDR2 SYGVKD. The trim removed 4 bases at V and 9 bases at J, leaving 8 bases unmatched. The CDR3 is 16 residues long. As DNA, the CDR3 is TGTGCCATCAGTGGCGGGACAGGGGGACTGGGTTCACCCCTCCACTTT. It codes for CAISGGTGGLGSPLHF.

This clonotype was detected ten times or more. The J gene is TRBJ2-4, the V gene TRBV7-2, with D perhaps TRBD2 (6 bases). Looked up from germline, CDR1 is SGHTA and CDR2 is FQGNSA. Trimming took 0 bases from V and 1 from J, leaving 10 bases between them. CDR3 size: 16 residues. The CDR3 DNA reads as TGTGCCAGCAGCTTAGCGCGGGGTTTGGCCAAAAACATTCAGTACTTC. Protein: CASSLARGLAKNIQYF.

The chain couples TRBV12-3 or TRBV12-4 to TRBJ2-2; 14 bases are a match to TRBD2. CDR3 length: 15 residues. The ends lost 6 bases at V and 7 bases at J; junction bases unmatched: 4. CDR3 amino acids: CASRGLAGDVGELFF. CDR3 DNA: TGTGCCAGCAGGGGACTAGCGGGAGACGTCGGGGAGCTGTTTTTT.

The sample holds many counts of this clonotype. The V gene is TRBV6-1, the J gene TRBJ1-2; D remains unclear. Trimming removed 3 bases from V and 4 bases from J, with 12 bases in between. The CDR3 runs 14 residues. The germline gives CDR1 MNHNS, CDR2 SASEGT. In DNA form, the CDR3 reads TGTGCCAGCAGTGATACCCTTGAAGGCTATGGCTACACCTTC. Translated, it gives CASSDTLEGYGYTF.

This clonotype was seen repeatedly, ten times or more. An end of the junction differs from the germline gene, which may be a read error. The chain links TRBV6-1 to TRBJ2-5; 7 positions match TRBD1. CDR1 is MNHNS, CDR2 SASEGT, per germline. This CDR3 region has 14 residues. CDR3 loop: CASSEVDRDETQYF. CDR3 coding DNA: TGTGCCAGCAGCGAAGTAGACAGGGATGAGACCCAGTACTTC.

This clonotype was observed at least ten times. The genes are TRBV28 and TRBJ2-5, with 9 bases fitting TRBD1. Looked up from germline, CDR1 is MDHEN and CDR2 is SYDVKM. V shed 6 bases, J shed 4 bases, and the junction held 6 bases outside the gene matches. This CDR3 spans 14 amino acids. The CDR3 reads CASRQQGAGETQYF. The CDR3, as DNA: TGTGCCAGCAGACAACAGGGGGCAGGAGAGACCCAGTACTTC. Full variable domain (remainder filled in from reference TRBV28 and TRBJ2-5): DVKVTQSSRYLVKRTGEKVFLECVQDMDHENMFWYRQDPGLGLRLIYFSYDVKMKEKGDIPEGYSVSREKKERFSLILESASTNQTSMYLCASRQQGAGETQYFGPGTRLLVL.

This clonotype was counted many times. DNA of the CDR3: TGTGCCAGCAGCACAAGCGGGACCCTCTCCTACGAGCAGTACTTC. It yields the protein CASSTSGTLSYEQYF. The chain employs TRBV11-2 and TRBJ2-7; 7 nucleotides line up with TRBD2. V was clipped by 5 bases and J by 0 bases; unmatched bases: 7. This CDR3 is 15 amino acids long. Per germline, CDR1 SGHAT and CDR2 FQNNGV.

This clonotype was detected many times. The gene calls are TRBV7-9 and TRBJ2-5; the D gene is possibly TRBD2 (5 bases). This CDR3 has 13 residues. The ends were cut back, 6 bases at V and 4 bases at J, with 12 bases in the middle. Germline V gene sequence: CDR1 SEHNR, CDR2 FQNEAQ (reference sequence). CDR3 sequence: CASSRLSGETQYF. The DNA for the CDR3 is TGTGCCAGCAGTCGACTCAGCGGAGAGACCCAGTACTTC.

The rearrangement links TRBV7-2 to TRBJ2-7, with 8 bases aligning to TRBD2. Trimming removed 4 bases from V and 5 bases from J; junction bases left unmatched: 7. This CDR3 spans 14 amino acids. CDR1 is SGHTA, CDR2 FQGNSA, per germline. This CDR3 reads CASSSGLGLDEQYF. DNA of the CDR3: TGTGCCAGCAGCTCGGGACTAGGTCTGGACGAGCAGTACTTC. The full variable domain, with the rest looked up from reference TRBV7-2 and TRBJ2-7, is GAGVSQSPSNKVTEKGKDVELRCDPISGHTALYWYRQSLGQGLEFLIYFQGNSAPDKSGLPSDRFSAERTGGSVSTLTIQRTQQEDSAVYLCASSSGLGLDEQYFGPGTRLTVT.

This clonotype was recorded many times. The chain is built from TRBV19 and TRBJ2-1, with 11 bases aligning to TRBD2. This CDR3 is built from 14 residues. The J segment lost 6 bases and the V segment lost 6 bases, leaving 4 bases of the junction unmatched. Germline V gene sequence: CDR1 LNHDA, CDR2 SQIVND (reference sequence). This chain's CDR3 is CASSVSGRANEQFF. The DNA of the CDR3 is TGTGCCAGTAGCGTTAGCGGGAGGGCCAATGAGCAGTTCTTC.

Notes on this clonotype: Possible read error: a much larger clone is one base away. This chain connects TRBV20-1 to TRBJ2-7; weak D call: TRBD2 (6 bases). CDR3 length: 14 residues. Per germline, CDR1 DFQATT and CDR2 SNEGSKA (reference sequence). Trimming took off 5 bases at V and 3 bases at J, with 17 bases between the two ends. CDR3 nucleotide sequence: TGCAGTGCTGCCGGGACTGGCGGGTTCTACGAGCAGTACTTC. Its translation: CSAAGTGGFYEQYF.

The sample holds a few counts of this clonotype. The chain combines TRBV4-1 with TRBJ2-3; TRBD2 matches 13 bases. From germline, CDR1 is MGHRA and CDR2 YSYEKL. J gave up 2 bases and V 4 bases, and 6 bases lay outside the gene matches. CDR3 length: 17 residues. As DNA, the CDR3 is TGCGCCAGCAGCCGACCACTAGCGGGAGGGCCCACAGATACGCAGTATTTT. This codes for CASSRPLAGGPTDTQYF.

This chain connects TRBV7-6 to TRBJ2-1; weak D call: TRBD2 (6 bases). This CDR3 has 17 residues. Germline loops: CDR1 SGHVS, CDR2 FNYEAQ. The V end lost 1 base, the J end lost 9 bases, and 22 bases lay between the germline ends. The CDR3 loop is CASSLDYLAMGRSEQFF. For the CDR3, the DNA is TGTGCCAGCAGCTTAGATTATTTAGCGATGGGGAGGAGTGAGCAGTTCTTC.

The rearrangement joins TRBV12-5 to TRBJ2-7, with TRBD1 matching over 7 bases. Germline V gene sequence: CDR1 LGHNT, CDR2 FRNRAP. With V trimmed by 5 bases and J by 4 bases, 14 bases remained unmatched. The CDR3 is made up of 16 amino acids. CDR3 sequence reads: CASGREQGNLPYEQYF. In nucleotides, the CDR3 is TGTGCTAGTGGTAGAGAACAGGGGAACCTACCTTACGAGCAGTACTTC.

The rearrangement joins TRBV9 to TRBJ1-4; possibly TRBD1 for D (5 bases). The CDR3 spans 13 residues. Germline V CDR1 and CDR2: SGDLS, YYNGEE. Trimming stripped 3 bases from V and 8 bases from J, with 11 bases between. CDR3 amino acids: CASSASPGEKLFF. Written as DNA, the CDR3 is TGTGCCAGCAGCGCTAGTCCAGGGGAAAAACTGTTTTTT.

This clonotype was recorded at least ten times. The chain joins TRBV2 to TRBJ2-7, with TRBD2 matching over 8 bases. Germline V gene sequence: CDR1 SNHLY, CDR2 FYNNEI. The CDR3 loop spans 14 amino acids. With 4 bases clipped from V and 3 bases from J, the junction kept 5 bases outside the gene matches. For the CDR3, the DNA is TGTGCCAGCAGTGTTGAACTAGCGGACTACGAGCAGTACTTC. This translates into CASSVELADYEQYF.

In the case of this clonotype: This may stem from a read error, because a much larger clone lies one nucleotide away. The chain carries TRBV20-1 and TRBJ2-6, with D unclear. Per germline, CDR1 DFQATT and CDR2 SNEGSKA (reference sequence). Trimming shortened V by 0 bases and J by 2 bases, and 8 bases separated the two germline ends. This CDR3 is 15 amino acids long. The CDR3 spells CSARERTPGANVLTF. The CDR3 DNA is TGCAGTGCTAGAGAACGGACCCCTGGGGCCAACGTCCTGACTTTC.

This clonotype was detected ten times or more. The chain is built from TRBV28 and TRBJ1-5; maybe TRBD1 (5 bases). Germline assignment: CDR1 MDHEN and CDR2 SYDVKM. V shed 2 bases and J shed 6 bases, with 11 bases lying between them. CDR3 length: 14 residues. CDR3 amino acids: CASSLAGSAQPQHF. The CDR3 nucleotides are TGTGCCAGCAGTTTAGCAGGGTCGGCTCAGCCCCAGCATTTT. Drawing the rest from reference TRBV28 and TRBJ1-5, the complete variable domain is DVKVTQSSRYLVKRTGEKVFLECVQDMDHENMFWYRQDPGLGLRLIYFSYDVKMKEKGDIPEGYSVSREKKERFSLILESASTNQTSMYLCASSLAGSAQPQHFGDGTRLSIL.

This clonotype showed up just a few times. The genes are TRBV28 and TRBJ2-3; TRBD2 aligns across 8 bases. The germline gives CDR1 MDHEN, CDR2 SYDVKM. The length of the CDR3 is 13 residues. V shed 7 bases, J shed 3 bases, and the junction held 3 bases outside the gene matches. CDR3 amino acids: CASTSSGTDTQYF. CDR3 in DNA: TGTGCCAGCACCTCTAGCGGGACAGATACGCAGTATTTT.

The chain has TRBV14 and TRBJ2-3; 7 nucleotides align to TRBD2. CDR3 length: 13 residues. Germline V gene lookup returns CDR1 SGHDN and CDR2 FVKESK. After removal of 4 bases from V and 6 bases from J, the junction contained 4 bases not matched to a gene. The CDR3 sequence: CASSRSGTDTQYF. DNA of the CDR3: TGTGCCAGCAGCCGCAGCGGGACGGATACGCAGTATTTT. Together with reference TRBV14 and TRBJ2-3, the CDR3 gives the full variable domain: EAGVTQFPSHSVIEKGQTVTLRCDPISGHDNLYWYRRVMGKEIKFLLHFVKESKQDESGMPNNRFLAERTGGTYSTLKVQPAELEDSGVYFCASSRSGTDTQYFGPGTRLTVL.

This clonotype was seen repeatedly, ten times or more. The chain couples TRBV12-3 or TRBV12-4 to TRBJ2-3; D gene unclear. The CDR3 length is 11 residues. V was cut by 3 bases and J by 4 bases, with 2 bases left in between. The DNA of the CDR3 is TGTGCCAGCAGTTTCTCAGATACGCAGTATTTT. Its protein is CASSFSDTQYF.

The rearrangement joins TRBV4-1 to TRBJ2-2, with 10 bases matching TRBD2. The V gene end was trimmed by 0 bases and the J gene end by 6 bases; junction bases not matched to a gene: 4. Germline CDR1 reads MGHRA; CDR2 reads YSYEKL. The CDR3 has 16 residues. CDR3 nucleotide sequence: TGCGCCAGCAGCCAAGAGCCTAGCGGGAGACCCGGGGAGCTGTTTTTT. As protein: CASSQEPSGRPGELFF.

This clonotype has at least ten counts. The V gene is TRBV6-1, the J gene TRBJ2-1; D is undetermined. Trimming left V 6 bases short and J 9 bases short, with 12 bases between. The CDR3 contains 12 residues. Germline V gene data show CDR1 as MNHNS and CDR2 as SASEGT. The CDR3 nucleotides are TGTGCCAGCAGCGCTCTAGTCGGTGAGCAGTTCTTC. This sequence encodes CASSALVGEQFF.

The chain combines TRBV12-3 or TRBV12-4 with TRBJ1-5; D uncertain. The germline V and J ends were trimmed by 0 bases and 5 bases, with 8 bases remaining between them. CDR3 size: 14 residues. This CDR3 reads CASSLALWDQPQHF. CDR3 nucleotide sequence: TGTGCCAGCAGTTTAGCGCTGTGGGATCAGCCCCAGCATTTT.

Comments on this clonotype: A junction end diverges from the germline sequence, so it may reflect a read error. The J gene is TRBJ1-1, the V gene TRBV5-1, with a tentative D call TRBD1 (5 bases). CDR1 SGHRS and CDR2 YFSETQ come from the germline V gene. The CDR3 sequence is 15 residues long. The CDR3 protein is CASSSGGSMNTEAFF. The DNA of the CDR3 is TGTGCCAGCAGCTCCGGGGGGTCCATGAACACTGAAGCTTTCTTT.

This clonotype occurred many times. The chain is built from TRBV20-1 and TRBJ2-1, with D unclear. CDR1 DFQATT and CDR2 SNEGSKA come from the germline V gene (reference sequence). The CDR3 consists of 16 residues. The V end lost 0 bases, the J end lost 4 bases, and 16 bases lay between the germline ends. For the CDR3, the DNA is TGCAGTGCTAGAGAAGGGCGGCGGTTACTTTACAATGAGCAGTTCTTC. Translating gives CSAREGRRLLYNEQFF.

The table lists this clonotype with many counts. This chain links TRBV12-3 or TRBV12-4 with TRBJ1-1; 10 bases align to TRBD1. V shed 3 bases, J shed 11 bases, and the junction held 12 bases outside the gene matches. The CDR3 is 15 residues long. CDR3 loop: CASSFGEMTGGAAFF. The CDR3 DNA sequence: TGTGCCAGCAGTTTCGGGGAAATGACAGGGGGCGCGGCTTTCTTT.

This clonotype has just a few counts. The rearrangement joins TRBV5-6 to TRBJ2-7; 8 bases agree with TRBD2. The CDR3 sequence is 16 residues long. Germline lookup yields CDR1 SGHDT and CDR2 YYEEEE. The trim removed 4 bases at V and 4 bases at J, leaving 13 bases unmatched. CDR3 region: CASSPWAGGRTYEQYF. For the CDR3, the DNA is TGTGCCAGCAGCCCCTGGGCGGGAGGCCGTACTTACGAGCAGTACTTC.

This clonotype showed up just a few times. V and J are TRBV15 and TRBJ2-1; 13 bases line up with TRBD2. CDR3 length: 17 amino acids. CDR1 and CDR2 from the germline V gene are LNHNV and YYDKDF (reference sequence). Trimming removed 0 bases from V and 7 bases from J; junction bases left unmatched: 6. The CDR3 bases are TGTGCCACCAGCAGAGATCCCGGGACTAGCGGGAAGAATGAGCAGTTCTTC. Translated: CATSRDPGTSGKNEQFF.

This clonotype was observed many times. The rearrangement uses TRBV20-1 and TRBJ2-3, with D perhaps matching TRBD2 (6 bases). Germline lookup yields CDR1 DFQATT and CDR2 SNEGSKA (reference sequence). V gave up 3 bases and J gave up 2 bases, with 15 bases separating them. The CDR3 has 15 amino acids. DNA of the CDR3: TGCAGTGCTAGGACCCGGGAGCTCCTCACAGATACGCAGTATTTT. Translating it yields CSARTRELLTDTQYF.